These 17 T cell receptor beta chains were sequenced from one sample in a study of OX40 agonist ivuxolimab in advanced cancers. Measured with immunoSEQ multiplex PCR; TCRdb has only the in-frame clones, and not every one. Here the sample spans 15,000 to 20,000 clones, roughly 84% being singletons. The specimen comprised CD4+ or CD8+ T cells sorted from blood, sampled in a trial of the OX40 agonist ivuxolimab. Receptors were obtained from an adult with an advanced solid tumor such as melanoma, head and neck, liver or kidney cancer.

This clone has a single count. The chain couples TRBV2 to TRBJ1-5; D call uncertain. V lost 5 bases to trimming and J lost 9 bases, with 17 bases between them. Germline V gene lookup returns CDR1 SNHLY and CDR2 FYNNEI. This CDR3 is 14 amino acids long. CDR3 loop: CASSSSGRAMPQHF. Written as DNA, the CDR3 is TGTGCCAGCAGTAGTAGCGGGCGGGCGATGCCCCAGCATTTT.

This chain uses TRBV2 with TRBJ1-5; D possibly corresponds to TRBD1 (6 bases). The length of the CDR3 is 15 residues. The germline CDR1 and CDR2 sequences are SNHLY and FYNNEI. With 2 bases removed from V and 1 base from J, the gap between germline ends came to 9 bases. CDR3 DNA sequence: TGTGCCAGCAGTGAAAGGCAGGGGAGCAATCAGCCCCAGCATTTT. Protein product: CASSERQGSNQPQHF. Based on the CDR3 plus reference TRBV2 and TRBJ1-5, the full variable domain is EPEVTQTPSHQVTQMGQEVILRCVPISNHLYFYWYRQILGQKVEFLVSFYNNEISEKSEIFDDQFSVERPDGSNFTLKIRSTKLEDSAMYFCASSERQGSNQPQHFGDGTRLSIL.

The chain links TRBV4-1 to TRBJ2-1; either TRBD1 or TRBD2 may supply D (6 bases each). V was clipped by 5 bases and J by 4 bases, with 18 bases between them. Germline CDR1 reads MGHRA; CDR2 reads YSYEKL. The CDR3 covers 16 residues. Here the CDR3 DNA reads TGCGCCAGCAGCAAGGGAGAGGGGGGCGGATACAATGAGCAGTTCTTC. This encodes CASSKGEGGGYNEQFF.

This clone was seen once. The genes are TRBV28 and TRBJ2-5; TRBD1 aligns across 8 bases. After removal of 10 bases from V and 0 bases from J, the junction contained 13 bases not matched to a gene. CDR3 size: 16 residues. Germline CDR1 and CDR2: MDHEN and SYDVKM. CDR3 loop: CAISDRVNLYQETQYF. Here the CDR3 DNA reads TGTGCCATCTCGGACAGGGTAAATTTGTACCAAGAGACCCAGTACTTC.

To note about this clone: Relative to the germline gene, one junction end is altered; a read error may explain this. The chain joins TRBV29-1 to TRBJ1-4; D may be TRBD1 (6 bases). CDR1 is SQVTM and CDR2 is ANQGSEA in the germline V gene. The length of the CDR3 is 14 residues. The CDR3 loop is CSVASGTTNEKLFF. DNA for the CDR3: TGCAGCGTCGCCTCCGGGACAACAAATGAAAAACTGTTTTTT.

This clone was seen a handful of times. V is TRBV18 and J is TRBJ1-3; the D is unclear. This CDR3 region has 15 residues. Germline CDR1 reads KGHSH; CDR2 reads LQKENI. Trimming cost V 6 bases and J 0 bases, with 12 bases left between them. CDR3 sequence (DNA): TGTGCCAGCTCCCAGGACGGATACTCTGGAAACACCATATATTTT. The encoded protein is CASSQDGYSGNTIYF.

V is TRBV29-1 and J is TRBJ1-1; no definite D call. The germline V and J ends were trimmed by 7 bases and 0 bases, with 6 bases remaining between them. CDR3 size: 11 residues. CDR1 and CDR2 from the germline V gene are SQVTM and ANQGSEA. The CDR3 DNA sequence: TGCAGCGGTGACCTGAACACTGAAGCTTTCTTT. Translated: CSGDLNTEAFF.

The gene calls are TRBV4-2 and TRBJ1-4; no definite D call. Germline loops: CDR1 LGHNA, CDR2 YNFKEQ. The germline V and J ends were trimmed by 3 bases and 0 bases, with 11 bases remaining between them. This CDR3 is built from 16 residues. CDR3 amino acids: CASSQGRLATNEKLFF. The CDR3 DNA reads TGTGCCAGCAGCCAGGGCAGACTTGCAACTAATGAAAAACTGTTTTTT.

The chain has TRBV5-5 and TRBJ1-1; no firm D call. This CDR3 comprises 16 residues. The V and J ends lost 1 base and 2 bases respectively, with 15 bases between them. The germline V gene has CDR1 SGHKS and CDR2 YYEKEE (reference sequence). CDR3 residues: CASSLSGRRVNTEAFF. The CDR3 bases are TGTGCCAGCAGCTTGTCAGGACGGCGGGTTAACACTGAAGCTTTCTTT.

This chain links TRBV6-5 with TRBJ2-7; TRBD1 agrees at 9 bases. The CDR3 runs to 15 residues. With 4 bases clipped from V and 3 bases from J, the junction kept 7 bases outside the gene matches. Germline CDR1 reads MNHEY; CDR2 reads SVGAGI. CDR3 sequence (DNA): TGTGCCAGCAGTTTTCAAACAGGGGGCGGCTACGAGCAGTACTTC. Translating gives CASSFQTGGGYEQYF.

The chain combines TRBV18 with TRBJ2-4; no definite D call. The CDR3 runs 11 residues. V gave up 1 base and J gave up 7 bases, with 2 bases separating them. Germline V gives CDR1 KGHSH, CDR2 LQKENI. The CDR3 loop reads CASSPRNIQYF. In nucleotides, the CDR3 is TGTGCCAGCTCACCACGGAACATTCAGTACTTC.

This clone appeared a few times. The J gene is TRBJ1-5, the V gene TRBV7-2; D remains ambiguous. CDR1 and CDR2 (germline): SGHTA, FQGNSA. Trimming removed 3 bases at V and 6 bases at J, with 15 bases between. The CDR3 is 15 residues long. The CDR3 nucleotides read TGTGCCAGCAGCTTTTCTTCCGCAAGAGGTCAGCCCCAGCATTTT. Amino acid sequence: CASSFSSARGQPQHF.

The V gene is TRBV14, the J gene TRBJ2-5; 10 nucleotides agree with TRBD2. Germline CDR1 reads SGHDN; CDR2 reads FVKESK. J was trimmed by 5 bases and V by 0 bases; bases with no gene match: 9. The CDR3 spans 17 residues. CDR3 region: CASSQEPAGGSWETQYF. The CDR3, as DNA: TGTGCCAGCAGCCAAGAGCCAGCGGGAGGGTCCTGGGAGACCCAGTACTTC.

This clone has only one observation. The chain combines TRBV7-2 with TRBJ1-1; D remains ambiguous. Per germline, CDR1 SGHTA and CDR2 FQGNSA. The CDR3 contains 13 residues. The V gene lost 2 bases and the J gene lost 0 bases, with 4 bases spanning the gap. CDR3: CASSLLVNTEAFF. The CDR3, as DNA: TGTGCCAGCAGCTTATTAGTGAACACTGAAGCTTTCTTT.

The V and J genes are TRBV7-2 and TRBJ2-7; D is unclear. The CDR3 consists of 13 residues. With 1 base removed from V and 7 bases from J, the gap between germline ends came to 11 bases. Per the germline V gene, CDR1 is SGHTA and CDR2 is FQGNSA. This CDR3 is CASSLGLMGEQYF. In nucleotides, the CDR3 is TGTGCCAGCAGCTTAGGACTGATGGGGGAGCAGTACTTC.

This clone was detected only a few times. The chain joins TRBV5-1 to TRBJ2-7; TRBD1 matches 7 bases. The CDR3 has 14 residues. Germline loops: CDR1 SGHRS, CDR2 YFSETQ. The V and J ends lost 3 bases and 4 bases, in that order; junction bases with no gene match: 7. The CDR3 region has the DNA TGCGCCAGCAGCTACAGACAGGGTGGATACGAGCAGTACTTC. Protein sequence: CASSYRQGGYEQYF.

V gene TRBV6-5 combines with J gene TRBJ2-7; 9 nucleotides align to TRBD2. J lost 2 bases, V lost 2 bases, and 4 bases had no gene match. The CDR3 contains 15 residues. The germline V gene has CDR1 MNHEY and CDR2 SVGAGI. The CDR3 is CASSYVASGTYEQYF. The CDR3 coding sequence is TGTGCCAGCAGTTACGTTGCTAGCGGGACCTACGAGCAGTACTTC.